The 18 T cell receptor beta chains below all came from one sample that was sequenced in a study of T cells in women clearing cervical HPV infection. Sequencing was performed with immunoSEQ multiplex PCR; in TCRdb, only in-frame clones are kept and a portion is missing. The listing contains fewer than 35,000 clones. The specimen was blood buffy coat. These receptors were taken from a woman between 18 and 69 years old with a cervical HPV16 infection that either progressed to CIN3+ or cleared (not recorded which).

Note on this clone: The DNA ends 3 residues before the CDR3 does, and the rest of the CDR3 is filled in from the germline J gene. The chain couples TRBV2 to TRBJ2-2; D may be TRBD1 (5 bases). Germline CDR1 reads SNHLY; CDR2 reads FYNNEI. The CDR3 loop spans 15 amino acids. CDR3 bases read: TGTGCCAGCAGTGGTGGGTACTCTGGGGCCAACGTG. Its protein is CASSGGYSGANV. The whole CDR3 region reads CASSGGYSGANVLFF.

About this clone itself: The read terminates 3 residues before the CDR3 end, so the remaining end is supplied by the germline J gene. V gene TRBV6-2 or TRBV6-3 combines with J gene TRBJ1-1, with D possibly TRBD1 on 5 matching bases. Deletions cut 6 bases from V and 4 bases from J, with 15 bases between. Germline V gene data show CDR1 as MNHEY and CDR2 as SVGEGT. The length of the CDR3 is 14 residues. CDR3 DNA (partial): TGTGCCAGCAGGGGGGGACTTTTGGGCACTGAA. Translation: CASRGGLLGTE. The whole CDR3 protein reads CASRGGLLGTEAFF.

As regards this clone: The read comes to an end 3 residues before the CDR3 does, leaving the germline J gene to fill in the end. The sample carries other DNA sequences with the same CDR3. The rearrangement joins TRBV2 to TRBJ2-5, with 8 positions matching TRBD1. Trimming at V came to 7 bases and at J to 5 bases, leaving 12 bases not matched to a gene. This CDR3 comprises 15 residues. The germline V gene encodes CDR1 SNHLY and CDR2 FYNNEI. The part of the CDR3 DNA that was read is TGTGCCAGCAATGTCGGGCAGGGGGCGTGGGAGACC. Translation: CASNVGQGAWET. The whole CDR3 sequence is CASNVGQGAWETQYF.

According to its frequency, this clone is medium-sized. The CDR3 end is not reached by the read, which stops 3 residues before it; the germline J gene fills it in. This sequence joins TRBV29-1 and TRBJ2-7; D perhaps matches TRBD1 (6 bases). CDR1 and CDR2 (germline): SQVTM, ANQGSEA. This CDR3 has 12 residues. Deletions cut 4 bases from V and 1 base from J, with 8 bases between. CDR3 protein: CSVGGGSYEQYF. Partial CDR3 DNA: TGCAGCGTTGGAGGGGGTTCCTACGAG.

Regarding this clone: Read sequence stops 3 residues before the CDR3 end, and the germline J gene provides the missing end. The V call is TRBV2, the J call TRBJ1-2; 7 bases agree with TRBD1. This CDR3 spans 12 amino acids. Germline values: CDR1 SNHLY, CDR2 FYNNEI. The covered CDR3 bases are TGTGCCAGCAGTCAGACAGGGAGCGGC. It encodes CASSQTGSG. The complete CDR3 sequence is CASSQTGSGYTF.

Concerning this clone: From the germline J gene comes the end of the CDR3, since the read stops 3 residues before it. The V and J genes are TRBV19 and TRBJ1-2; 10 nucleotides align to TRBD1. Germline V gene sequence: CDR1 LNHDA, CDR2 SQIVND (reference sequence). CDR3 length: 16 amino acids. Here the CDR3 reads CASRPGQGSYGDGYTF. The part of the CDR3 DNA that was read is TGTGCCAGTCGACCGGGACAGGGGTCGTACGGTGACGGC.

This CDR3 is CASSPAGEDYEQYF. CDR3 DNA (partial): TGCGCCAGCAGCCCAGCGGGGGAGGACTACGAG. The rearrangement joins TRBV5-1 to TRBJ2-7; 8 nucleotides line up with TRBD2. The read terminates 3 residues before the CDR3 end, so the remaining end is supplied by the germline J gene. Trimming took 4 bases from V and 3 from J; bases not matched to a gene: 6. CDR1 is SGHRS and CDR2 is YFSETQ in the germline V gene. The CDR3 has 14 amino acids.

With regard to this clone: The read stops 3 residues short of the end of the CDR3; the missing end is completed from the germline J gene. This rearrangement joins TRBV19 to TRBJ2-7; D possibly corresponds to TRBD1 (5 bases). The CDR3 is 14 amino acids. The germline CDR1 and CDR2 sequences are LNHDA and SQIVND (reference sequence). Trimming cost V 3 bases and J 1 base, with 10 bases left between them. CDR3 sequence: CASSIVGQSYEQYF. The DNA read from the CDR3 is TGTGCCAGTAGTATTGTAGGACAATCCTACGAG. Full variable domain (outside the CDR3, taken from reference TRBV19 and TRBJ2-7): DGGITQSPKYLFRKEGQNVTLSCEQNLNHDAMYWYRQDPGQGLRLIYYSQIVNDFQKGDIAEGYSVSREKKESFPLTVTSAQKNPTAFYLCASSIVGQSYEQYFGPGTRLTVT.

About this clone itself: The observed sequence ends 3 residues before the CDR3 terminus, with the missing tail filled in from the germline J gene. This rearrangement joins TRBV7-2 to TRBJ2-3, with 7 bases matching TRBD2. The CDR3 consists of 14 residues. Germline V gives CDR1 SGHTA, CDR2 FQGNSA. Trimming at V came to 5 bases and at J to 3 bases, leaving 5 bases not matched to a gene. The CDR3 bases that were read are TGTGCCAGCAGCCCTAGCGGTTTTACAGATACG. It codes for CASSPSGFTDT. The whole CDR3 reads CASSPSGFTDTQYF.

Regarding this clone: Read data end 3 residues before the CDR3 end; the end is taken from the germline J gene. The chain recombines TRBV11-1 with TRBJ2-5; D is uncertain. V shed 7 bases and J shed 7 bases, with 16 bases lying between them. In germline, CDR1 is SGHAT, CDR2 FQDESV (reference sequence). The CDR3 sequence is 13 residues long. The DNA read from the CDR3 is TGTGCCAGCAACTCCAAGGTCGGGTGGACC. Its translation: CASNSKVGWT. The entire CDR3 reads CASNSKVGWTQYF.

In the case of this clone: With the read ending 3 residues before the CDR3 end, the germline J gene is used to fill in that end. The chain couples TRBV28 to TRBJ2-5, with D perhaps matching TRBD1 (6 bases). The ends were cut back, 2 bases at V and 1 base at J, with 11 bases in the middle. Germline CDR1 is MDHEN and CDR2 is SYDVKM. The CDR3 has 15 amino acids. The part of the CDR3 DNA that was read is TGTGCCAGCAGTTTACCTGGGACAACCCAAGAGACC. Its protein is CASSLPGTTQET. The whole CDR3 sequence reads CASSLPGTTQETQYF.

As to this clone: The read terminates 3 residues ahead of where the CDR3 ends, so the germline J gene completes it. The rearrangement links TRBV19 to TRBJ2-7, with D perhaps TRBD2 (5 bases). Trimming cost V 3 bases and J 2 bases, with 20 bases left between them. This CDR3 comprises 17 residues. Germline V lookup: CDR1 LNHDA, CDR2 SQIVND (reference sequence). The covered CDR3 bases are TGTGCCAGTAGTATCCCCCCCCGCTCCCGGGGTCCCTACGAG. It translates to CASSIPPRSRGPYE. The whole CDR3 is CASSIPPRSRGPYEQYF.

Details on this clone: From the germline J gene comes the end of the CDR3, since the read stops 3 residues before it. V and J are TRBV2 and TRBJ1-4; 11 nucleotides agree with TRBD1. Germline V gene data show CDR1 as SNHLY and CDR2 as FYNNEI. CDR3 length equals 14 residues. Germline trimming cut 4 bases from V and 8 bases from J; bases unmatched to any gene: 3. CDR3: CASSGTGGVEKLFF. The part of the CDR3 DNA that was read is TGTGCCAGCAGTGGGACAGGGGGCGTAGAAAAA.

Details on this clone: The read ends 3 residues early relative to the CDR3; the germline J gene fills the gap. V is TRBV14 and J is TRBJ1-2; 7 positions agree with TRBD1. Germline V gene lookup returns CDR1 SGHDN and CDR2 FVKESK. The CDR3 length is 16 residues. The sequenced CDR3 bases are TGTGCCAGCAGCCAAGTCGGAACAGGGGTCTCCTACGAC. It translates to CASSQVGTGVSYD. The whole CDR3 reads CASSQVGTGVSYDYTF.

As concerns this clone: The read terminates 3 residues ahead of where the CDR3 ends, so the germline J gene completes it. V is TRBV20-1 and J is TRBJ2-7; TRBD1 agrees at 11 bases. CDR1 and CDR2 from the germline V gene are DFQATT and SNEGSKA (reference sequence). The CDR3 is 14 residues long. The V gene end was trimmed by 5 bases and the J gene end by 3 bases; junction bases not matched to a gene: 6. CDR3 DNA, as far as it was read: TGCAGTGCTCGCGGACAGGGGGCCAACTACGAG. Its protein is CSARGQGANYE. Given in full, the CDR3 is CSARGQGANYEQYF.

Turning to this clone: The observed sequence ends 3 residues before the CDR3 terminus, with the missing tail filled in from the germline J gene. The chain carries TRBV20-1 and TRBJ1-1; 9 bases agree with TRBD1. CDR1 DFQATT and CDR2 SNEGSKA come from the germline V gene (reference sequence). J was trimmed by 4 bases and V by 0 bases; bases with no gene match: 6. The CDR3 is 15 amino acids. The CDR3 loop reads CSAREYGTGSTEAFF. The part of the CDR3 DNA that was read is TGCAGTGCTAGAGAATATGGGACAGGGTCCACTGAA.

Worth noting for this clone: The read is 3 residues too short to cover the CDR3 end, so that end is filled in from the germline J gene. The gene calls are TRBV6-2 or TRBV6-3 and TRBJ2-2; TRBD2 might be the D (7 bases). With 6 bases removed from V and 4 bases from J, the gap between germline ends came to 12 bases. The CDR3 is made up of 14 amino acids. Germline V gene data show CDR1 as MNHEY and CDR2 as SVGEGT. The CDR3 bases that were read are TGTGCCAGCAGGTCGGGGGGCCGCACCGGGGAG. Translated: CASRSGGRTGE. From start to end, the CDR3 is CASRSGGRTGELFF.

Worth noting for this clone: The read ends 3 residues early relative to the CDR3; the germline J gene fills the gap. The V and J genes are TRBV20-1 and TRBJ2-7; TRBD1 or TRBD2 may be the D gene (6 bases each). CDR1 is DFQATT and CDR2 is SNEGSKA in the germline V gene (reference sequence). There are 13 residues in the CDR3. V lost 5 bases to trimming and J lost 6 bases, with 17 bases between them. This CDR3 reads CSASHSRGGEQYF. CDR3 DNA, as far as it was read: TGCAGTGCTTCCCACTCCAGGGGAGGCGAG.